This T cell receptor beta chain originates from a study of blood T cell repertoires in COVID-19. Turning to the study itself: The samples span acute and convalescent COVID-19 from the United States, Italy and Spain. Nucleic acid was either cDNA or gDNA, and it came from T cells, B-cell-depleted T cells, or PBMCs.

In the authors' workflow: The authors estimated nucleated cell counts from reference gene primer amplification. Sequencing used immunoSEQ multiplex PCR; TCRdb keeps in-frame clones, though not all of them. The DNA was the basis for D and trimming; V, J and clone size are from that table. The sample carries tens of thousands of clones, around 90% recorded once. The V gene lost 6 bases and the J gene lost 3 bases, with 5 bases spanning the gap. Germline assignment: CDR1 ENHRY and CDR2 SYGVKD. The CDR3 runs to 11 residues. Sequencing input: peripheral blood. The sequence came from a human donor in a cohort sampled during active COVID-19. The V gene is TRBV10-3, the J gene TRBJ2-5, with D perhaps matching TRBD2 (5 bases). The CDR3 region has the DNA TGTGCCATCAGGCGGGAAGAGACCCAGTACTTC. Its protein is CAIRREETQYF.